Listed below are T cell receptor beta chains from one sample, sequenced in a study of T cell responses to AZD1222 COVID-19 vaccine. Using immunoSEQ multiplex PCR, the repertoire was profiled, and TCRdb retains in-frame clones only, with some absent. The profile covers about 130,000 clones, with roughly 87% appearing a single time and roughly 5.7% taken by the ten largest. The specimen was peripheral blood, collected 28 days after the second AZD1222 dose. The receptors here all came from an adult who received the AZD1222 COVID-19 vaccine. CDR3s leave out the opening cysteine and the closing phenylalanine or tryptophan.

>TRBV7-8|TRBJ2-7|12
ASSFETSVDEQY
>TRBV10-2|TRBJ2-7|11
ASKTSGRYEQY
>TRBV29-1|TRBJ2-7|10
SVEAPGDEQY
>TRBV5-4|TRBJ2-7|11
ASSLIDSYEQY
>TRBV29-1|TRBJ2-7|12
SVEDSKGGSEQY
>TRBV27|TRBJ1-1|11
ASSLKGETEAF
>TRBV7-2|TRBJ2-3|12
ASSFRTTTDTQY
>TRBV4-2|TRBJ2-7|13
ASSPTSGSSYEQY
>TRBV12-3/TRBV12-4|TRBJ2-2|10
ASSLSGGELF
>TRBV11-2|TRBJ1-3|14
ASRLEGSSSGNTIY
>TRBV18|TRBJ2-5|14
ASSTLLAGPQETQY
>TRBV5-4|TRBJ1-1|11
ASSPGQYTEAF
>TRBV18|TRBJ1-4|12
ASSPGALGEKLF
>TRBV18|TRBJ1-1|13
ASSLQGSENTEAF
>TRBV11-2|TRBJ1-4|13
ASSLDVGQTRKLF
>TRBV12-5|TRBJ2-7|11
ASGFGFQNEQY
>TRBV15|TRBJ1-6|14
ATSRGDRESVSPLH
>TRBV28|TRBJ2-3|12
ASSSIPEADTQY
>TRBV4-1|TRBJ2-7|10
ASSSGPYEQY
>TRBV29-1|TRBJ2-1|11
SVTPTGLNEQF
>TRBV7-2|TRBJ1-2|11
ASFDRGHYGYT
>TRBV2|TRBJ1-6|13
ASSEARRVGSPLH
>TRBV7-2|TRBJ2-5|12
ASRLAGGPETQY
>TRBV5-1|TRBJ2-5|10
ASSLSQETQY
>TRBV28|TRBJ1-4|11
ASFEGFNEKLF
>TRBV2|TRBJ1-1|12
ASSGVLQNTEAF
>TRBV11-3|TRBJ1-4|14
ASSLDPTRTNEKLF
>TRBV11-2|TRBJ2-7|13
ASNHPGTFSYEQY
>TRBV6-1|TRBJ1-6|12
ASSEEGQGSPLH
>TRBV5-4|TRBJ1-1|13
ASSFKGGGDTEAF
>TRBV4-2|TRBJ1-2|12
ASSQESGRRGYT
>TRBV27|TRBJ1-5|12
ASSLSGDNQPQH
>TRBV6-1|TRBJ1-2|15
ASSGRTGGTPLYGYT
>TRBV25-1|TRBJ1-1|9
AILVGTEAF
>TRBV5-1|TRBJ2-5|12
ASRGGRSVETQY